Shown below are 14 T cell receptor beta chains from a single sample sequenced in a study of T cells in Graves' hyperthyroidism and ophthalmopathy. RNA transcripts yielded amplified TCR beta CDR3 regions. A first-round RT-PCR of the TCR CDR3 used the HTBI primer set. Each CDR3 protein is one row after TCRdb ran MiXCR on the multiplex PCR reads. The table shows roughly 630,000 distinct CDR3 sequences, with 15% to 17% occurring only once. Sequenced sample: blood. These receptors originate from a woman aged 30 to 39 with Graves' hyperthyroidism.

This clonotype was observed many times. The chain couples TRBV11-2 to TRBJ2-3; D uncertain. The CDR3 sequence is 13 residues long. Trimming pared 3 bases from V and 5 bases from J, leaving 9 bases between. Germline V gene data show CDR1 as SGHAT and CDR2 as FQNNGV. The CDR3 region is CASSFSPGDTQYF. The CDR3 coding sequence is TGTGCCAGCAGCTTTTCCCCGGGAGATACGCAGTATTTT.

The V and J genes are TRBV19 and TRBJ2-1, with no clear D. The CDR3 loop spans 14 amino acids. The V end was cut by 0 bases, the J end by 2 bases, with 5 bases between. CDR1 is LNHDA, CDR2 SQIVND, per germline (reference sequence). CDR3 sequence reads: CASSIEAAYNEQFF. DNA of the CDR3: TGTGCCAGTAGTATAGAGGCAGCCTACAATGAGCAGTTCTTC.

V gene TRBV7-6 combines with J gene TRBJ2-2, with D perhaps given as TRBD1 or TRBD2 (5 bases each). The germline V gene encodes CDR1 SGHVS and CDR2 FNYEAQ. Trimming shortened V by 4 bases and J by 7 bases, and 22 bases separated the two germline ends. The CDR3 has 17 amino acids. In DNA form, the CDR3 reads TGTGCCAGCAGCTCGCAACACGGTTACACGGGGCTCGGGGAGCTGTTTTTT. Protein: CASSSQHGYTGLGELFF.

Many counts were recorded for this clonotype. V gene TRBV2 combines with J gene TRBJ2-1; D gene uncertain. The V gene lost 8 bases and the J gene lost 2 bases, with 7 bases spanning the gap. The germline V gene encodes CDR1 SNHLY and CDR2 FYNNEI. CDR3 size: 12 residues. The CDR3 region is CASLGTYNEQFF. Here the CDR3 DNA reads TGTGCCAGCCTGGGGACCTACAATGAGCAGTTCTTC. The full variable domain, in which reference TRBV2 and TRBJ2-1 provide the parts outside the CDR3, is EPEVTQTPSHQVTQMGQEVILRCVPISNHLYFYWYRQILGQKVEFLVSFYNNEISEKSEIFDDQFSVERPDGSNFTLKIRSTKLEDSAMYFCASLGTYNEQFFGPGTRLTVL.

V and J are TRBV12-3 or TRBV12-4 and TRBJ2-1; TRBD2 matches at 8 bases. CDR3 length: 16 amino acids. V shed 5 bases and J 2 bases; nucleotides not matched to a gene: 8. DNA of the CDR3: TGTGCCAGCAGTAACGGACTAGCTGTCCCCTACAATGAGCAGTTCTTC. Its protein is CASSNGLAVPYNEQFF.

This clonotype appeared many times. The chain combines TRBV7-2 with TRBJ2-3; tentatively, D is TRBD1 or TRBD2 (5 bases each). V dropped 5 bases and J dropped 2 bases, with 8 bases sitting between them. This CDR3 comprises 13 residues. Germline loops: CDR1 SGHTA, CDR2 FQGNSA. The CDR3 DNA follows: TGTGCCAGCAGCATGGGACCCACAGATACGCAGTATTTT. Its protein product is CASSMGPTDTQYF.

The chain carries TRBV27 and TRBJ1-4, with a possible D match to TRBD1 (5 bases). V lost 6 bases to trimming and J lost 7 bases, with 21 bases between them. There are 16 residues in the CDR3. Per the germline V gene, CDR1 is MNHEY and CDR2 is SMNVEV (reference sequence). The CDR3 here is CASSPHSGERGEKLFF. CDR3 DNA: TGTGCCAGCAGCCCCCATTCGGGGGAGAGGGGTGAAAAACTGTTTTTT.

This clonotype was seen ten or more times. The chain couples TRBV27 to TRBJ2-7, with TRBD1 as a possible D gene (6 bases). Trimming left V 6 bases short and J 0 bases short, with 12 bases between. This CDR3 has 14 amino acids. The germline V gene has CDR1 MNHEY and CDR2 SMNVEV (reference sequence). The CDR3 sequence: CASSGQSSSYEQYF. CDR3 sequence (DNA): TGTGCCAGCAGCGGACAGTCTAGCTCCTACGAGCAGTACTTC.

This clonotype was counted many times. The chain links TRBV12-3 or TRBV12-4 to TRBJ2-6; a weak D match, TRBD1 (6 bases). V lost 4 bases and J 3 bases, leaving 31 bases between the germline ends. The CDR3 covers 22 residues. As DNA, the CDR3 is TGTGCCAGCAGTTCGCCTCGATCCTTCAACAGGGTCCGGGGTGGTGGGGCCAACGTCCTGACTTTC. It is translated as CASSSPRSFNRVRGGGANVLTF.

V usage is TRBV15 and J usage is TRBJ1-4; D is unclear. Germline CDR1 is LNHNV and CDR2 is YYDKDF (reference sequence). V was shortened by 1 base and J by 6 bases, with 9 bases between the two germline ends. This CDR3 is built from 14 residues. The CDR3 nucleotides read TGTGCCACCAGCAGAGGTCGGGCAGATGAAAAACTGTTTTTT. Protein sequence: CATSRGRADEKLFF.

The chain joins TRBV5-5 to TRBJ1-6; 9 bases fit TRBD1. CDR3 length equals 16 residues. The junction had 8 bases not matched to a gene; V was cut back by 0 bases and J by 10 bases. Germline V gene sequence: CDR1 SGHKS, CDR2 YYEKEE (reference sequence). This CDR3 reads CASSLAFRDRVSPLHF. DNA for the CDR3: TGTGCCAGCAGCTTGGCATTCCGGGACAGGGTGTCACCCCTCCACTTT.

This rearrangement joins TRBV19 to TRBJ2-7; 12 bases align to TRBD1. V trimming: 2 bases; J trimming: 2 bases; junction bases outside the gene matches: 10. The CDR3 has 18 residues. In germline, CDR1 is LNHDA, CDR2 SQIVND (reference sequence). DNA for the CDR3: TGTGCCAGTAGTATAACCGGGACAGGGGGCCGATTAACCTACGAGCAGTACTTC. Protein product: CASSITGTGGRLTYEQYF. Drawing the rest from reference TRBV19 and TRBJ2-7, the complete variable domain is DGGITQSPKYLFRKEGQNVTLSCEQNLNHDAMYWYRQDPGQGLRLIYYSQIVNDFQKGDIAEGYSVSREKKESFPLTVTSAQKNPTAFYLCASSITGTGGRLTYEQYFGPGTRLTVT.

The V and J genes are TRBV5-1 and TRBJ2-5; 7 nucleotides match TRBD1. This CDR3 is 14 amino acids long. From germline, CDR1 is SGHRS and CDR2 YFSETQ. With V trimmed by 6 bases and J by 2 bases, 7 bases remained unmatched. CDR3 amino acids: CASTPDRAQETQYF. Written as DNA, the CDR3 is TGCGCCAGCACACCCGACAGGGCTCAAGAGACCCAGTACTTC.

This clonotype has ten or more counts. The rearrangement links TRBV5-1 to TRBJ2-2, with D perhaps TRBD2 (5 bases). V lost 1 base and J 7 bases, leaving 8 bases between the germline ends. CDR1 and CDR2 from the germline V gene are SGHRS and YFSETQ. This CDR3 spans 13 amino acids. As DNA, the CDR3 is TGCGCCAGCAGCTTGCGGGATGGCGGGGAGCTGTTTTTT. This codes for CASSLRDGGELFF. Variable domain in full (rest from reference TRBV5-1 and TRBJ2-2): KAGVTQTPRYLIKTRGQQVTLSCSPISGHRSVSWYQQTPGQGLQFLFEYFSETQRNKGNFPGRFSGRQFSNSRSEMNVSTLELGDSALYLCASSLRDGGELFFGEGSRLTVL.